This T cell receptor (beta chain) originates from a study of T cell responses to AZD1222 COVID-19 vaccine. Study-level points and caveats: White British ancestry dominated among donors, who included more females, and clonal diversity was possibly underestimated. Increases in Spike-specific TCR breadth and depth were seen after two AZD1222 doses.

V was pared by 5 bases and J by 8 bases, with 7 bases of the junction left unmatched. CDR1 is MDHEN and CDR2 is SYDVKM in the germline V gene. The CDR3 is 14 amino acids. As regards this clone: Antigen unknown.

The method was immunoSEQ multiplex PCR; TCRdb's version includes in-frame clones alone and lacks a portion of them. The sample has about 130,000 clones, around 91% seen once. This receptor was identified in an adult in good health. The chain couples TRBV28 to TRBJ2-1; 9 nucleotides align to TRBD2. This specimen consisted of peripheral blood, obtained on day 0 of MenACWY control vaccination. As DNA, the CDR3 is TGTGCCAGCAGTAATCCGGGACTAGCCGATGAGCAGTTCTTC. Translation gives CASSNPGLADEQFF.